This T cell receptor (beta chain) was sequenced for a study of shared clonotypes between healthy human individuals. CDR1 GTSNPN and CDR2 SVGIG come from the germline V gene (reference sequence). Trimming took 5 bases from V and 4 from J, leaving 8 bases between them. The CDR3 runs 11 residues. Deep was the level used in running the assay. Genomic DNA per cell subset filled all wells of several immunoSEQ plates. The assay was immunoSEQ multiplex PCR, and TCRdb's table has in-frame clones only and misses some. Among 2.5 million or so clones, around nine tenths were seen once, and the ten largest hold more than 0.12%.

The chain employs TRBV30 and TRBJ1-2, with D perhaps matching TRBD1 (6 bases). The sequenced sample consisted of naive CD4+ T cells sorted from blood. Subset defined: CD45RA+ positively selected. The TCR was taken from a man in his late teens or twenties in good health. The CDR3 DNA reads TGTGCCTGGCACAGGGTCTATGGCTACACCTTC. This gives the protein CAWHRVYGYTF.